The entry that follows covers one T cell receptor (beta chain) sequence. This record belongs to a study of blood T cell repertoires in COVID-19. Unmatched junction bases numbered 13, after V lost 6 bases and J lost 2 bases. The CDR3 loop spans 15 amino acids. CDR1 is SQVTM, CDR2 ANQGSEA, per germline. Original handling: Cell counts per sample came from amplifying reference gene primers. The method was immunoSEQ multiplex PCR; TCRdb's version includes in-frame clones alone and lacks a portion of them. V, J and clone size derive from that table, while D and trimming were established from the DNA sequence. This sample has roughly 260,000 clones, with more than 70% found just once.

The source is a middle-aged woman who had recovered from COVID-19. Sequencing input: peripheral blood. This sequence joins TRBV29-1 and TRBJ2-7; 7 bases line up with TRBD1. The CDR3 nucleotides are TGCAGCGTGGGTCGTGGGACAGCGACCGCCTACGAGCAGTACTTC. Translating it yields CSVGRGTATAYEQYF.